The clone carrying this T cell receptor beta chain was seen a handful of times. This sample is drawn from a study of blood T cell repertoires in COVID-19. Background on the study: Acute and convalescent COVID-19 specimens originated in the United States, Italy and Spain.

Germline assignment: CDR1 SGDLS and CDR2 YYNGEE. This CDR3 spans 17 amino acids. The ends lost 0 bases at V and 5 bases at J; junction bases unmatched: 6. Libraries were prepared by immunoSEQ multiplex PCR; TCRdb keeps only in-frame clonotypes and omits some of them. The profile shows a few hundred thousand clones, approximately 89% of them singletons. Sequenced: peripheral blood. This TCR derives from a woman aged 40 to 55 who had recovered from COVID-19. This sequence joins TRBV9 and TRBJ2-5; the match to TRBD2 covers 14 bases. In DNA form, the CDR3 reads TGTGCCAGCAGCGTAGCCGGGACTAGCGGGAGTTGGGAGACCCAGTACTTC. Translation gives CASSVAGTSGSWETQYF.